A selection of T cell receptor beta chains follows, all from one sample in a study of OX40 agonist ivuxolimab in advanced cancers. Assay used: immunoSEQ multiplex PCR; TCRdb lists only in-frame clones, some missing. The table lists approximately 43,000 clones, 85% to 90% of them singletons. The specimen was CD4+ or CD8+ T cells sorted from blood, collected in a trial of the OX40 agonist ivuxolimab. Receptors originate from an adult with an advanced solid tumor such as melanoma, head and neck, liver or kidney cancer. Each CDR3 is given with its conserved first and last residue. A D gene is named only where the DNA matches it firmly. Clone size is not always given. Where it is, it says once, few, many or a class for expanded clones.

d_gene: NA; v_gene: TRBV30; j_gene: TRBJ1-2; abundance: NA; CDR3nt: TGTGCCTGGAAATATGGTTCCTATGGCTACACCTTC; CDR3aa: CAWKYGSYGYTF
d_gene: NA; v_gene: TRBV7-9; j_gene: TRBJ2-5; abundance: NA; CDR3nt: TGTGCCAGCACCGCGGCCGGGGGCCCCCAAGAGACCCAGTACTTC; CDR3aa: CASTAAGGPQETQYF
d_gene: NA; v_gene: TRBV19; j_gene: TRBJ1-5; abundance: NA; CDR3nt: TGTGCCAGGAGTAAAGAGTGGGGGCGTCAGCCCCAGCATTTT; CDR3aa: CARSKEWGRQPQHF
d_gene: NA; v_gene: TRBV5-1; j_gene: TRBJ2-5; abundance: NA; CDR3nt: TGCGCCAGCGCAGAGGGATTCGGGCAAGAGACCCAGTACTTC; CDR3aa: CASAEGFGQETQYF
d_gene: NA; v_gene: TRBV5-3; j_gene: TRBJ1-2; abundance: NA; CDR3nt: TGTGCCAGAAGCTACCGGAATGCCTATGGCTACACCTTC; CDR3aa: CARSYRNAYGYTF
d_gene: NA; v_gene: TRBV6-5; j_gene: TRBJ2-5; abundance: NA; CDR3nt: TGTGCCAGCAGTTACTTGGGGACGAGTTTGGAGACCCAGTACTTC; CDR3aa: CASSYLGTSLETQYF
d_gene: TRBD2; v_gene: TRBV9; j_gene: TRBJ2-7; abundance: NA; CDR3nt: TGTGCCAGCAGCGTAGCTACCACTAGCGGACTTCTCGACGAGCAGTACTTC; CDR3aa: CASSVATTSGLLDEQYF
d_gene: TRBD2; v_gene: TRBV6-1; j_gene: TRBJ2-1; abundance: NA; CDR3nt: TGTGCCAGCAGTGTCGAAAACCCTAGCGGAATTAGCTCCTACAATGAGCAGTTCTTC; CDR3aa: CASSVENPSGISSYNEQFF
d_gene: TRBD2; v_gene: TRBV4-1; j_gene: TRBJ2-7; abundance: once; CDR3nt: TGCGCCAGCAGCCCCAATAGCGGGGGAGGCTACGAGCAGTACTTC; CDR3aa: CASSPNSGGGYEQYF
d_gene: NA; v_gene: TRBV25-1; j_gene: TRBJ1-6; abundance: few; CDR3nt: TGTGCCAGCAGTGCAGGGGCAGGACCCCTCCACTTT; CDR3aa: CASSAGAGPLHF
d_gene: NA; v_gene: TRBV7-6; j_gene: TRBJ2-7; abundance: NA; CDR3nt: TGTGCCAGCAGCAAAGACAGGACCTACGAGCAGTACTTC; CDR3aa: CASSKDRTYEQYF
d_gene: TRBD2; v_gene: TRBV4-2; j_gene: TRBJ2-3; abundance: NA; CDR3nt: TGTGCCAGCAGATTAGAGGGCCTAGCGGGGGTCTACAACACAGATACGCAGTATTTT; CDR3aa: CASRLEGLAGVYNTDTQYF
d_gene: TRBD1; v_gene: TRBV5-4; j_gene: TRBJ2-1; abundance: NA; CDR3nt: TGTGCCAGCAGCCAGGGACAGTCCTCCTACAATGAGCAGTTCTTC; CDR3aa: CASSQGQSSYNEQFF
d_gene: NA; v_gene: TRBV9; j_gene: TRBJ2-3; abundance: NA; CDR3nt: TGTGCCAGCAGTGGTAGGCAGGGCGGGAACATAGGCACAGATACGCAGTATTTT; CDR3aa: CASSGRQGGNIGTDTQYF
d_gene: NA; v_gene: TRBV5-4; j_gene: TRBJ2-7; abundance: NA; CDR3nt: TGTGCCAGCAGCTCGGCGGAGACCTACCGGGGTTCTTACGAGCAGTACTTC; CDR3aa: CASSSAETYRGSYEQYF
d_gene: NA; v_gene: TRBV29-1; j_gene: TRBJ1-2; abundance: NA; CDR3nt: TGCAGCGTTGAGGGGTCAGGATATGGCTACACCTTC; CDR3aa: CSVEGSGYGYTF
d_gene: NA; v_gene: TRBV7-2; j_gene: TRBJ2-2; abundance: few; CDR3nt: TGTGCCAGCAGCCCGGACGGGCCTACTGGAGCCACCGGGGAGCTGTTTTTT; CDR3aa: CASSPDGPTGATGELFF
d_gene: NA; v_gene: TRBV11-2; j_gene: TRBJ1-3; abundance: NA; CDR3nt: TGTGCCAGCAGCTTCGGGACCCCGCTCGGAAACACCATATATTTT; CDR3aa: CASSFGTPLGNTIYF
d_gene: NA; v_gene: TRBV28; j_gene: TRBJ2-7; abundance: once; CDR3nt: TGTGCCAGCAGGGTACAGGTGAGCTCCTACGAGCAGTACTTC; CDR3aa: CASRVQVSSYEQYF
d_gene: TRBD1; v_gene: TRBV5-1; j_gene: TRBJ1-2; abundance: few; CDR3nt: TGCGCCAGCAGCAACCTGGAGGGCAGGGGGGAGTCTGGCTACACCTTC; CDR3aa: CASSNLEGRGESGYTF
d_gene: TRBD1; v_gene: TRBV7-3; j_gene: TRBJ2-2; abundance: NA; CDR3nt: TGTGCCAGCAGCTTAAACGGACAGGGGGCGACGGGCGGGGAGCTGTTTTTT; CDR3aa: CASSLNGQGATGGELFF
d_gene: NA; v_gene: TRBV30; j_gene: TRBJ2-7; abundance: NA; CDR3nt: TGTGCCTGGAGTTTAGCCAACGAGCAGTACTTC; CDR3aa: CAWSLANEQYF